A few counts support the clone carrying this TCR beta chain. Its target is unknown. This entry is derived from a study of T-cell reconstitution after alpha-beta-depleted transplantation in children. General observations from the study: By one year post-transplant, T-cell counts and diversity largely arose from T cells that were newly produced.

Using unique molecular identifiers, the investigators prepared the TCRbeta library. TCRdb reprocessed the PCR reads via MiXCR and lists one record per CDR3 protein. The table includes roughly 400,000 distinct CDR3 sequences, roughly two fifths detected once. The CDR3 contains 15 residues. The ends were cut back, 4 bases at V and 9 bases at J, with 22 bases in the middle. Germline-derived CDR1 and CDR2 are MDHEN and SYDVKM. The sequence was collected from a girl aged 2 to 10 with aplastic anemia, due to receive a stem cell transplant. The chain recombines TRBV28 with TRBJ2-7, with D possibly TRBD1 on 5 matching bases. The sample was PBMCs, taken before TCRalphabeta/CD19-depleted stem cell transplant. The DNA of the CDR3 is TGTGCCAGCAGTTCACTTCTGACAGACCGTCTTGGGCAGTACTTC. Translation gives CASSSLLTDRLGQYF.